These 19 T cell receptor beta chains share one sample of origin, sequenced in a study of T cells after yellow fever vaccination. Each CDR3 protein gets one entry after TCRdb re-called the 5' RACE reads with MiXCR. The sample holds 500,000 to 650,000 distinct CDR3 sequences, approximately 13% seen once. The source was PBMCs, collected on the day of the yellow fever booster vaccination. These receptor sequences come from a man younger than 40 who received the YFV17D yellow fever vaccine.

The chain links TRBV18 to TRBJ2-7; D is possibly TRBD1 or TRBD2 (5 bases each). The V gene's germline CDR1 is KGHSH and CDR2 LQKENI. V was shortened by 2 bases and J by 1 base, with 15 bases between the two germline ends. CDR3 length equals 16 residues. The CDR3, as DNA: TGTGCCAGCTCACCATCGGGGCGGGTTCAGTCCTACGAGCAGTACTTC. It codes for CASSPSGRVQSYEQYF.

In its sample, this clonotype was seen a few times. CDR3 in amino acids: CASSYLRGPLHF. The CDR3 nucleotides read TGTGCCAGCAGTTACCTCCGGGGACCCCTCCACTTT. The rearrangement joins TRBV6-5 to TRBJ1-6; no clear D gene. The CDR3 contains 12 residues. Deletions cut 2 bases from V and 12 bases from J, with 8 bases between. In germline, CDR1 is MNHEY, CDR2 SVGAGI.

The CDR3 DNA reads as TGTGCCAGCAGCTTACAGGGAGGGATAGATACGCAGTATTTT. It translates to CASSLQGGIDTQYF. V and J are TRBV7-3 and TRBJ2-3; 7 bases align to TRBD2. The V and J ends lost 2 bases and 5 bases, in that order; junction bases with no gene match: 4. Germline V gene lookup returns CDR1 SGHTA and CDR2 FQGTGA. The length of the CDR3 is 14 residues.

This clonotype was counted between two and nine times. The chain links TRBV19 to TRBJ2-1; 10 nucleotides line up with TRBD2. The CDR3 is made up of 15 amino acids. With 6 bases clipped from V and 7 bases from J, the junction kept 9 bases outside the gene matches. The germline gives CDR1 LNHDA, CDR2 SQIVND (reference sequence). The CDR3 here is CASRELAGVGNEQFF. The CDR3 region has the DNA TGTGCCAGTAGGGAGCTAGCGGGAGTAGGGAATGAGCAGTTCTTC.

This clonotype was counted between two and nine times. The V gene is TRBV7-9, the J gene TRBJ2-7; D remains unclear. This CDR3 is 14 amino acids long. Trimming took 7 bases from V and 7 from J, leaving 20 bases between them. Germline V lookup: CDR1 SEHNR, CDR2 FQNEAQ (reference sequence). Here the CDR3 DNA reads TGTGCCAGCATCCAATCCGGCCCAGGAAGGGAGCAGTACTTC. Amino acids: CASIQSGPGREQYF.

This clonotype has a handful of counts. V and J are TRBV20-1 and TRBJ1-5; no clear D gene. Trimming removed 5 bases from V and 3 bases from J, with 14 bases in between. Germline-derived CDR1 and CDR2 are DFQATT and SNEGSKA (reference sequence). There are 14 residues in the CDR3. CDR3 coding DNA: TGCAGTGCTCCCTCTCACGTCCCCAATCAGCCCCAGCATTTT. Protein sequence: CSAPSHVPNQPQHF.

This clonotype was counted between two and nine times. This rearrangement joins TRBV12-3 or TRBV12-4 to TRBJ1-4, with TRBD1 matching 9 bases. This CDR3 has 15 amino acids. V lost 4 bases, J lost 8 bases, and 8 bases stayed unmatched. The DNA of the CDR3 is TGTGCCAGCAGTTGGGGGACAGGGTCCGGGGAAAAACTGTTTTTT. This encodes CASSWGTGSGEKLFF.

The chain employs TRBV24-1 and TRBJ1-2; D call uncertain. CDR1 and CDR2 (germline): KGHDR, SFDVKD. CDR3 length equals 15 residues. V was cut by 4 bases and J by 11 bases, with 22 bases left in between. The CDR3 protein is CATSEPYTGRDIYTF. CDR3 in DNA: TGTGCCACCAGTGAACCCTACACGGGGAGGGATATATACACCTTC.

This clonotype has more than one count but fewer than ten. The chain couples TRBV7-9 to TRBJ1-5; 10 bases fit TRBD1. The V segment lost 2 bases and the J segment 2 bases; nucleotides outside the gene matches: 3. The CDR3 length is 16 residues. Per germline, CDR1 SEHNR and CDR2 FQNEAQ (reference sequence). The CDR3 DNA sequence: TGTGCCAGCAGCTTAACCGGGACAGGGGGCAATCAGCCCCAGCATTTT. It yields the protein CASSLTGTGGNQPQHF.

This clonotype has at least ten counts. The gene calls are TRBV18 and TRBJ1-5; possible D gene TRBD1, 6 bases. Trimming stripped 5 bases from V and 1 base from J, with 18 bases between. This CDR3 is built from 17 residues. Germline V CDR1 and CDR2: KGHSH, LQKENI. CDR3 bases: TGTGCCAGCTCAGAAGACAGGACCCTTGGGAGCAATCAGCCCCAGCATTTT. It encodes CASSEDRTLGSNQPQHF.

The chain couples TRBV20-1 to TRBJ2-3; TRBD2 matches 8 bases. V trimming: 4 bases; J trimming: 1 base; junction bases outside the gene matches: 10. Germline CDR1 and CDR2: DFQATT and SNEGSKA (reference sequence). This CDR3 comprises 16 residues. The CDR3 DNA reads as TGCAGTGCTAAGGGGGTAGCGGGGTGGGGCACAGATACGCAGTATTTT. Its protein is CSAKGVAGWGTDTQYF.

This clonotype was detected a few times. The gene calls are TRBV5-1 and TRBJ1-2; the D gene is possibly TRBD1 (5 bases). The V gene lost 2 bases and the J gene lost 4 bases, with 9 bases spanning the gap. Germline values: CDR1 SGHRS, CDR2 YFSETQ. This CDR3 has 13 amino acids. The CDR3 spells CASSFPGTYGYTF. The CDR3 nucleotides are TGCGCCAGCAGCTTTCCAGGGACCTATGGCTACACCTTC. The full variable domain, rest sourced from reference TRBV5-1 and TRBJ1-2, is KAGVTQTPRYLIKTRGQQVTLSCSPISGHRSVSWYQQTPGQGLQFLFEYFSETQRNKGNFPGRFSGRQFSNSRSEMNVSTLELGDSALYLCASSFPGTYGYTFGSGTRLTVV.

The rearrangement joins TRBV27 to TRBJ1-1, with TRBD1 as a possible D gene (6 bases). Germline V lookup: CDR1 MNHEY, CDR2 SMNVEV (reference sequence). Between the trimmed V and J ends, which lost 5 bases and 8 bases, there was a span of 12 bases. CDR3 length: 12 amino acids. Here the CDR3 reads CASSRWGQEAFF. The CDR3 nucleotides read TGTGCCAGCAGTAGGTGGGGGCAGGAAGCTTTCTTT.

Only a few counts were recorded for this clonotype. The rearrangement uses TRBV6-7 and TRBJ2-3; no definite D call. TRBV6-7 is an ORF; its function is uncertain. The CDR3 runs 13 residues. Deletions cut 6 bases from V and 2 bases from J, with 9 bases between. Here the CDR3 DNA reads TGTGCCAGCAGAGACGGATTCACAGATACGCAGTATTTT. Translating gives CASRDGFTDTQYF.

The V and J genes are TRBV7-2 and TRBJ2-1, with 7 bases identical to TRBD1. Trimming took 5 bases from V and 4 from J; bases not matched to a gene: 8. Looked up from germline, CDR1 is SGHTA and CDR2 is FQGNSA. The CDR3 extends over 15 amino acids. The CDR3 is CASSPDRAPYNEQFF. Written as DNA, the CDR3 is TGTGCCAGCAGCCCCGACAGGGCTCCTTACAATGAGCAGTTCTTC.

This chain connects TRBV12-3 or TRBV12-4 to TRBJ2-1, with 8 bases lining up with TRBD2. V was pared by 3 bases and J by 4 bases, with 8 bases of the junction left unmatched. The CDR3 is 16 amino acids. The CDR3 region is CASSLVAGTTYNEQFF. The CDR3 DNA reads as TGTGCCAGCAGTTTGGTAGCGGGGACAACATACAATGAGCAGTTCTTC.

V gene TRBV20-1 combines with J gene TRBJ2-1, with D possibly TRBD2 on 5 matching bases. CDR3 length: 16 amino acids. Germline loops: CDR1 DFQATT, CDR2 SNEGSKA (reference sequence). Trimming removed 6 bases from V and 7 bases from J, with 25 bases in between. This chain's CDR3 is CSAETIREPGMNEQFF. CDR3 bases: TGCAGTGCCGAAACCATCCGGGAACCTGGGATGAATGAGCAGTTCTTC.

V usage is TRBV4-2 and J usage is TRBJ2-7; D is ambiguous. Germline assignment: CDR1 LGHNA and CDR2 YNFKEQ. The CDR3 loop spans 14 amino acids. Trimming took 0 bases from V and 4 from J, leaving 10 bases between them. CDR3: CASSQDGKAYEQYF. As DNA, the CDR3 is TGTGCCAGCAGCCAAGATGGAAAGGCTTACGAGCAGTACTTC.

The rearrangement joins TRBV12-3 or TRBV12-4 to TRBJ2-7; possibly TRBD2 for D (5 bases). The CDR3 has 13 residues. V gave up 4 bases and J gave up 7 bases, with 14 bases separating them. CDR3 in DNA: TGTGCCAGCAGTTATGGCGGGTCATGGGAGCAGTACTTC. Encoded protein: CASSYGGSWEQYF.